The 10 T cell receptor beta chains in this list originate from one sample, sequenced in a study of regulatory T cells. Which antigens these TCRs recognize remains unknown. Findings of the study overall: In CD3G-deficient patients, conventional CD4+ T cells were enriched for hydrophobic CDR3 residues at positions 6 and 7.

The PCR used 52 TRBV and 13 TRBJ primers. Produced via immunoSEQ multiplex PCR; TCRdb's table is partial and in-frame only. The table records approximately 40,000 clones, around 91% of them present only once. The sequenced sample was conventional CD4+ T cells sorted from blood. These receptors were taken from a person under 30 with CD3G deficiency.

The rearrangement links TRBV4-1 to TRBJ1-1; 7 bases are shared with TRBD1. Germline V gene lookup returns CDR1 MGHRA and CDR2 YSYEKL. V trimming: 4 bases; J trimming: 7 bases; junction bases outside the gene matches: 9. This CDR3 region has 14 residues. Written as DNA, the CDR3 is TGCGCCAGCAGCCGAACCGGGACAGCAAGTGAAGCTTTCTTT. Its translation is CASSRTGTASEAFF.

The chain combines TRBV13 with TRBJ2-1; no clear D. V lost 4 bases and J lost 6, with 7 bases in between. CDR3 length equals 12 residues. CDR1 and CDR2 from the germline V gene are PRHDT and FYEKMQ (reference sequence). In nucleotides, the CDR3 is TGTGCCAGCAGCTCATCTTTCAATGAGCAGTTCTTC. This encodes CASSSSFNEQFF.

Only one count was recorded for this clone. The J gene is TRBJ1-1, the V gene TRBV18, with TRBD1 as a possible D gene (6 bases). Deletions cut 2 bases from V and 10 bases from J, with 20 bases between. The germline V gene has CDR1 KGHSH and CDR2 LQKENI. This CDR3 comprises 15 residues. CDR3 coding DNA: TGTGCCAGCTCACCATCTAGTACAGGGATCGCGGCAGCTTTCTTT. Its translation: CASSPSSTGIAAAFF.

The chain joins TRBV6-1 to TRBJ1-1; D is perhaps TRBD1 (5 bases). V was shortened by 2 bases and J by 3 bases, with 7 bases between the two germline ends. CDR1 is MNHNS and CDR2 is SASEGT in the germline V gene. This CDR3 contains 13 residues. The CDR3 here is CASSEWGDTEAFF. CDR3 nucleotides: TGTGCCAGCAGTGAATGGGGGGACACTGAAGCTTTCTTT.

V usage is TRBV4-1 and J usage is TRBJ2-3; D unclear. In germline, CDR1 is MGHRA, CDR2 YSYEKL. Trimming stripped 4 bases from V and 0 bases from J, with 14 bases between. The CDR3 contains 16 residues. The CDR3 here is CASSPRRSPSTDTQYF. The CDR3 region has the DNA TGCGCCAGCAGCCCCCGGAGAAGTCCTAGCACAGATACGCAGTATTTT.

The chain links TRBV6-1 to TRBJ2-7, with a possible D match to TRBD2 (6 bases). V was trimmed by 6 bases and J by 3 bases, leaving 15 bases between them. Germline assignment: CDR1 MNHNS and CDR2 SASEGT. The CDR3 sequence is 14 residues long. The CDR3 DNA reads as TGTGCCAGCAGAACCCGGTTTAGCGGCTACGAGCAGTACTTC. Protein sequence: CASRTRFSGYEQYF.

The rearrangement joins TRBV7-2 to TRBJ2-1; D unclear. Germline V CDR1 and CDR2: SGHTA, FQGNSA. Trimming took off 5 bases at V and 5 bases at J, with 10 bases between the two ends. The CDR3 has 13 amino acids. The CDR3 spells CASSPFGNNEQFF. The CDR3 coding sequence is TGTGCCAGCAGCCCCTTCGGAAACAATGAGCAGTTCTTC. Based on the CDR3 plus reference TRBV7-2 and TRBJ2-1, the full variable domain is GAGVSQSPSNKVTEKGKDVELRCDPISGHTALYWYRQSLGQGLEFLIYFQGNSAPDKSGLPSDRFSAERTGGSVSTLTIQRTQQEDSAVYLCASSPFGNNEQFFGPGTRLTVL.

V gene TRBV5-1 combines with J gene TRBJ2-2; D possibly corresponds to TRBD1 (6 bases). Germline V gene data show CDR1 as SGHRS and CDR2 as YFSETQ. The CDR3 runs to 13 residues. Trimming pared 5 bases from V and 8 bases from J, leaving 13 bases between. The CDR3, as DNA: TGCGCCAGCAGTTTCGGGACAAAGGGGGAGCTGTTTTTT. It yields the protein CASSFGTKGELFF.

The V call is TRBV28, the J call TRBJ1-1, with unresolved D. CDR1 is MDHEN and CDR2 is SYDVKM in the germline V gene. Trimming took 10 bases from V and 4 from J, leaving 16 bases between them. This CDR3 spans 13 amino acids. The CDR3 is CATQLTGLTEAFF. In DNA form, the CDR3 reads TGTGCCACCCAATTGACCGGACTCACTGAAGCTTTCTTT.

CDR3 amino acids: CASSFGGDYGYTF. In DNA form, the CDR3 reads TGCGCCAGCAGCTTCGGAGGGGACTATGGCTACACCTTC. This chain links TRBV5-1 with TRBJ1-2, with D perhaps matching TRBD1 (5 bases). V shed 2 bases and J shed 3 bases, with 8 bases lying between them. From germline, CDR1 is SGHRS and CDR2 YFSETQ. The CDR3 extends over 13 amino acids.